This TCR beta chain was obtained from a study of blood T cell repertoires in COVID-19 (dated by TCRdb to 2020 to 2021). For context, the study as a whole: The collaborator samples originated in the United States, Italy and Spain and spanned the acute and convalescent phases of COVID-19. The material from the prospective study consisted of cDNA or gDNA derived from T cells, B-cell-depleted T cells, or PBMCs. Subjects who had been exposed to COVID-19, were actively infected with it, or had recovered from it provided the deeply sampled blood TCRbeta repertoires that made up the dataset. A freely available public database, intended as a resource for researchers studying the immune response to SARS-CoV-2, is where the repertoires were released. The samples were drawn from the first 160 participants of the ongoing ImmuneRACE study and from some 1,300 subjects provided by 6 global collaborators. Nearly every sample came with metadata listing a de-identified subject ID, COVID-19 status, age in years and sex. Where available, HLA class I and class II types were obtained from metadata supplied by the sample provider rather than from assay-based typing. Study-level results and caveats: How much clinical and demographic metadata was included differed by source and by participant, and the metadata was provided uncurated.

In regard to this clone: Which antigen it targets is not known. No clone much larger than this one lies a single base away; base qualities are absent.

TCRbeta CDR3 regions were amplified from genomic DNA using the immunoSEQ Assay, a bias-controlled multiplex PCR. Per the authors' processing: The number of nucleated cells in each sample was estimated from the amplification of reference gene primers within the assay. To quantify the absolute abundance of each unique TCRbeta CDR3 rearrangement, sequence reads were collapsed and filtered. Productive Simpson clonality was computed per sample as the square root of Simpson's diversity index over productive rearrangements. TCRdb carries this immuneACCESS record with in-frame sequences only. Its versions omit some clonotypes, under half of them owing to an unresolved V gene in the studies checked, with the rest unexplained. That table is the source of V, J and clone size, and D and trimming were worked out from the DNA. A total of approximately 52,000 clones appear in this sample, 80% to 95% of them only once. The ten largest account for 2.5% to 3.5% of the sample.

From a lookup of the germline V gene, CDR1 and CDR2 are SGHRS and YFSETQ. V and J are trimmed by 8 bases and 1 base, and the gene matches miss 5 bases of the junction. From cysteine to phenylalanine, the CDR3 is 14 amino acids long. Of all the DNA, just the CDR3 is kept, 42 bases in frame from base 1. Each collaborating institution followed its own protocols to collect whole blood in K2EDTA tubes. For TCRbeta analysis, collaborators shipped samples in one of three forms: frozen whole blood, isolated PBMCs, or DNA extracted from either of those sample types. Here the chain combines TRBV5-1 and TRBJ2-7, with 11 middle bases fitting TRBD2. The sequenced material came from peripheral blood. The sequence derives from a man in his fifties with acute or convalescent COVID-19. The DNA sequence is as follows: TGCGCCAGTACCGGGACTAGCGGATCCTACGAGCAGTACTTC. This encodes CASTGTSGSYEQYF.